This T cell receptor beta chain was captured by sequencing in a study of T cell changes during pregnancy in multiple sclerosis. Germline V CDR1 and CDR2: ENHRY, SYGVKD. The length of the CDR3 is 16 residues. V lost 2 bases, J lost 4 bases, and 6 bases stayed unmatched. Profiled with immunoSEQ multiplex PCR; TCRdb holds only in-frame clones, not every one. The sample records about 21,000 clones, 75% to 95% being singletons. The sample was CD4+ T cells from peripheral blood mononuclear cells, taken in the third trimester of pregnancy. This rearrangement joins TRBV10-3 to TRBJ1-2, with TRBD1 identical over 11 bases. This clonotype originated in a female donor with multiple sclerosis, enrolled in a pregnancy study. The CDR3 DNA follows: TGTGCCATCAGTGAGGGGACAGGGGGAAGTGGCTATGGCTACACCTTC. Translated: CAISEGTGGSGYGYTF.